Below, 10 T cell receptor beta chains from the same sample are listed, as sequenced in a study of blood T cell repertoires in COVID-19. Method: immunoSEQ multiplex PCR; TCRdb's copy keeps in-frame clones and lacks some. The data contain approximately 68,000 clones, around 83% of them singletons. The sequenced sample was peripheral blood. The source is a woman aged 55-70 years with acute or convalescent COVID-19.

The rearrangement links TRBV5-1 to TRBJ2-3, with 7 nucleotides matching TRBD2. The CDR3 totals 15 residues. V lost 0 bases and J lost 0; bases outside the gene matches: 1. Germline V gives CDR1 SGHRS, CDR2 YFSETQ. DNA for the CDR3: TGCGCCAGCAGCTTGGGACTAGCTAGCACAGATACGCAGTATTTT. Protein product: CASSLGLASTDTQYF.

This sequence joins TRBV19 and TRBJ1-2; D uncertain. Per the germline V gene, CDR1 is LNHDA and CDR2 is SQIVND (reference sequence). V lost 5 bases to trimming and J lost 1 base, with 17 bases between them. CDR3 size: 16 residues. CDR3 protein: CASSEEGMRINYGYTF. Here the CDR3 DNA reads TGTGCCAGTAGTGAAGAAGGCATGAGGATTAACTATGGCTACACCTTC.

The chain combines TRBV3-1 (or the pseudogene TRBV3-2) with TRBJ2-2, with D perhaps TRBD2 (5 bases). Germline CDR1 and CDR2: LGHDT and YNNKEL (reference sequence). Trimming pared 0 bases from V and 6 bases from J, leaving 11 bases between. This CDR3 comprises 15 residues. The CDR3 region is CASSQDRGWPGELFF. The CDR3 DNA is TGTGCCAGCAGCCAAGATCGGGGATGGCCCGGGGAGCTGTTTTTT.

This clone was seen once. The genes are TRBV4-1 and TRBJ1-4, with 9 bases aligning to TRBD1. This CDR3 has 14 amino acids. Per germline, CDR1 MGHRA and CDR2 YSYEKL. The V gene end was trimmed by 8 bases and the J gene end by 11 bases; junction bases not matched to a gene: 12. CDR3 nucleotides: TGCGCCAGCTTCGGTGGGACAGGGACTTGGAAACTGTTTTTT. This sequence encodes CASFGGTGTWKLFF.

This clone was counted once. The V call is TRBV6-4, the J call TRBJ1-6; D unclear. The V end lost 2 bases, the J end lost 7 bases, and 6 bases lay between the germline ends. In germline, CDR1 is MRHNA, CDR2 SNTAGT. The CDR3 contains 13 residues. Here the CDR3 DNA reads TGTGCCAGCAGTGACGACGGGAATTCACCCCTCCACTTT. Its translation is CASSDDGNSPLHF.

In nucleotides, the CDR3 is TGTGCCAGCAGCTTAGGGAGCACTAATGAAAAACTGTTTTTT. Translation: CASSLGSTNEKLFF. The rearrangement joins TRBV5-5 to TRBJ1-4; no firm D call. Deletions cut 2 bases from V and 2 bases from J, with 7 bases between. Germline-derived CDR1 and CDR2 are SGHKS and YYEKEE (reference sequence). The CDR3 length is 14 residues.

The V call is TRBV19, the J call TRBJ1-1; D call uncertain. V was trimmed by 6 bases and J by 3 bases, leaving 14 bases between them. The V gene's germline CDR1 is LNHDA and CDR2 SQIVND (reference sequence). The CDR3 runs 14 residues. The CDR3 spells CASRNEGVYTEAFF. CDR3 nucleotide sequence: TGTGCCAGTAGGAATGAGGGAGTCTACACTGAAGCTTTCTTT.

This clone has just one count. The V call is TRBV29-1, the J call TRBJ2-5; 7 nucleotides align to TRBD1. V lost 3 bases and J lost 2; bases outside the gene matches: 9. In germline, CDR1 is SQVTM, CDR2 ANQGSEA. The length of the CDR3 is 15 residues. The CDR3 loop reads CSVDGTRGFQETQYF. Here the CDR3 DNA reads TGCAGCGTTGATGGCACCAGGGGGTTTCAAGAGACCCAGTACTTC.

The chain combines TRBV20-1 with TRBJ2-1, with no clear D. The CDR3 is made up of 11 amino acids. With 3 bases removed from V and 10 bases from J, the gap between germline ends came to 10 bases. Germline CDR1 is DFQATT and CDR2 is SNEGSKA (reference sequence). CDR3 sequence reads: CSASAPREQFF. The CDR3 DNA follows: TGCAGTGCTAGCGCCCCTCGGGAGCAGTTCTTC.

Here the CDR3 DNA reads TGTGCGCGTCCAAATCAGCCCCAGCATTTT. Its translation: CARPNQPQHF. The V call is TRBV7-5, the J call TRBJ1-5. TRBV7-5 is a listed pseudogene. The length of the CDR3 is 10 residues.